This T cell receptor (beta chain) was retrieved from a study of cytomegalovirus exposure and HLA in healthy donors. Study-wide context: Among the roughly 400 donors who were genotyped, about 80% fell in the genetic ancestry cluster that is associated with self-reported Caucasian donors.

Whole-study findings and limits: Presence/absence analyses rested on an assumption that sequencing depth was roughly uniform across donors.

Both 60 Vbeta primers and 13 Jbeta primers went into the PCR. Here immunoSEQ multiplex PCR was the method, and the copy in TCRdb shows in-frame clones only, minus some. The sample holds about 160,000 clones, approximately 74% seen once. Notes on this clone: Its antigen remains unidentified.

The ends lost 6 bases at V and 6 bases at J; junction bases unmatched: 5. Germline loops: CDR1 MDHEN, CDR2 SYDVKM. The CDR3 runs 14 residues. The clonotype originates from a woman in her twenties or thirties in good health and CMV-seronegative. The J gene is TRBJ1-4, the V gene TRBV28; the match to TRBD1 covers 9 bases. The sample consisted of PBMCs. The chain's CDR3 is CASSRDRADEKLFF. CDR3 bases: TGTGCCAGCAGCAGGGACAGGGCGGATGAAAAACTGTTTTTT.